This T cell receptor beta chain was identified during a study of T cells in localized non-small cell lung cancer. General study results and limits: The greatest T cell clonality was found in uninvolved adjacent lung (higher than in tumor). Density of T cells in blood, when higher, went with longer overall survival. Because sequencing included only one region (of the tumor), heterogeneity remains possible. Of the top 100 tumor clones, median 57 were in adjacent lung, approximately 28 among its top 100.

The data were produced by immunoSEQ multiplex PCR, yet TCRdb's version contains in-frame clones alone and is incomplete. The sample includes approximately 2,700 clones, roughly 31% of them seen just once. This clone was seen more than once but under ten times. The antigen is unknown. Trimming stripped 5 bases from V and 2 bases from J, with 9 bases between. Germline V gene sequence: CDR1 MDHEN, CDR2 SYDVKM. There are 13 residues in the CDR3. The sequences come from lung tumor tissue, collected before any cancer treatment. The J gene is TRBJ1-2, the V gene TRBV28; the D gene is possibly TRBD1 (5 bases). This clonotype originated in a man between 40 and 70 years old with stage II squamous cell lung carcinoma. The CDR3 DNA is TGTGCCAGCAGTGTTACAGGAAACTATGGCTACACCTTC. As protein: CASSVTGNYGYTF.